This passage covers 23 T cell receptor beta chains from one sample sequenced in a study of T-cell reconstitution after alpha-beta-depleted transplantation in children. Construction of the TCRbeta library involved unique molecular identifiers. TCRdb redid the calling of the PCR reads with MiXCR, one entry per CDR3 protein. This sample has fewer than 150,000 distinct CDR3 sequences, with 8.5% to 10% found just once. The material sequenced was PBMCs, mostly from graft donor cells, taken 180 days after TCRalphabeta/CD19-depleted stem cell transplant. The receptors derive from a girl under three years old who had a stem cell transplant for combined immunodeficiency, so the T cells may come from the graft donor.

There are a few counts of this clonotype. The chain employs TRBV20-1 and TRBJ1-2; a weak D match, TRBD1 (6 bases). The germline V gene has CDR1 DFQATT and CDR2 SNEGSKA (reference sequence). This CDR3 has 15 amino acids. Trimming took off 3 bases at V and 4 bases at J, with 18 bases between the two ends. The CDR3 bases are TGCAGTGCTAGGAAGTCAGGGGTAACTAGCTATGGCTACACCTTC. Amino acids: CSARKSGVTSYGYTF.

As DNA, the CDR3 is TGTGCCAGTCGTACGGGGGGATCGGGTCATTACGAGCAGTACTTC. Protein product: CASRTGGSGHYEQYF. V gene TRBV19 combines with J gene TRBJ2-7; 7 nucleotides match TRBD2. CDR3 size: 15 residues. V was pared by 8 bases and J by 4 bases, with 14 bases of the junction left unmatched. CDR1 is LNHDA, CDR2 SQIVND, per germline (reference sequence).

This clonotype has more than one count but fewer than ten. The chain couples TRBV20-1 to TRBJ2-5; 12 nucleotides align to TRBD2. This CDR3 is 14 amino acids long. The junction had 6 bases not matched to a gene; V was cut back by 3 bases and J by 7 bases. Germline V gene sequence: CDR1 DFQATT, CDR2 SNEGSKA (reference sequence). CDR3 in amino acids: CSARRLAGVGTQYF. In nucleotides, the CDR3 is TGCAGTGCTAGGAGACTAGCGGGAGTTGGGACCCAGTACTTC.

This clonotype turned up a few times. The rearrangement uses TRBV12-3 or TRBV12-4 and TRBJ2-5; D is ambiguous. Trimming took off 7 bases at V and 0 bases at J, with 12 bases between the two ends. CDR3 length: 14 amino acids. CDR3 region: CASTRPGYQETQYF. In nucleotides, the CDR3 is TGTGCCAGCACCCGACCTGGGTACCAAGAGACCCAGTACTTC.

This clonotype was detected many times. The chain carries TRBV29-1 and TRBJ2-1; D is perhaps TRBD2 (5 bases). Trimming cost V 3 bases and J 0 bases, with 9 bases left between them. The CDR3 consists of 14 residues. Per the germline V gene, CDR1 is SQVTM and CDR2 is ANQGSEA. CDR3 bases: TGCAGCGTTGACCGGGATCGCTCCTACAATGAGCAGTTCTTC. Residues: CSVDRDRSYNEQFF.

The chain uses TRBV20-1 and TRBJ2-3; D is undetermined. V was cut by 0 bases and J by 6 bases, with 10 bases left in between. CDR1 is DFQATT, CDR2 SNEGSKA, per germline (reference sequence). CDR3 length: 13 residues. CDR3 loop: CSARDRVPDTQYF. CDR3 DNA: TGCAGTGCTAGAGATCGAGTCCCGGATACGCAGTATTTT.

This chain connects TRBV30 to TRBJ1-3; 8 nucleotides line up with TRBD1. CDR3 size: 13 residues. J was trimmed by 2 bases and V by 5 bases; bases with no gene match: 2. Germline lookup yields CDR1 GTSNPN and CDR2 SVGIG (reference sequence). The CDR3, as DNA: TGTGCCTGGGCGACAGGGGCTGGAAACACCATATATTTT. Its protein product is CAWATGAGNTIYF.

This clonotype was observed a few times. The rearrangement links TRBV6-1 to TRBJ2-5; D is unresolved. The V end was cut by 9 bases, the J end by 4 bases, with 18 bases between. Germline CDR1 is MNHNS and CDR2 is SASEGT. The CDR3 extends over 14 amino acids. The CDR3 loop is CASEGRFYRETQYF. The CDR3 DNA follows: TGTGCCAGTGAAGGAAGGTTTTACCGAGAGACCCAGTACTTC.

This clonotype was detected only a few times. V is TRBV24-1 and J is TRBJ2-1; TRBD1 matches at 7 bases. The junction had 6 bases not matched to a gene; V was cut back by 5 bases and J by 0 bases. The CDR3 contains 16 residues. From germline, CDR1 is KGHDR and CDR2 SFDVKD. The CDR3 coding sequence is TGTGCCACCAGTGGGGACAGAACCGTCTCCTACAATGAGCAGTTCTTC. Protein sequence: CATSGDRTVSYNEQFF.

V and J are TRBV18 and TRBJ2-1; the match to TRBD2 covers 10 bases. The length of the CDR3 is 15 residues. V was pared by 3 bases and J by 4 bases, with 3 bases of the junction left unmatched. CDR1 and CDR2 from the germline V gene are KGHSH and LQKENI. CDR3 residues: CASSPGLAPYNEQFF. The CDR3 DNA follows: TGTGCCAGCTCACCGGGACTAGCGCCTTACAATGAGCAGTTCTTC.

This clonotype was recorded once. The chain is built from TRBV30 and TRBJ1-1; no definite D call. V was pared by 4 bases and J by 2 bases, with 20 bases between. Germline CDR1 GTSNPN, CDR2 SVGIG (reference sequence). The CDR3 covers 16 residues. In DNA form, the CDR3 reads TGTGCCTGGACCCCCAAATGGCATGGTGATAACACTGAAGCTTTCTTT. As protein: CAWTPKWHGDNTEAFF.

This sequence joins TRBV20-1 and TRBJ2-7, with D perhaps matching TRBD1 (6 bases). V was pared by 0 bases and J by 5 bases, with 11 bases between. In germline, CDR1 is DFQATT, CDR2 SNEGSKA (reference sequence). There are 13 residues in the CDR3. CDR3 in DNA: TGCAGTGCTAGAGACAGGGGCAGCCACGAGCAGTACTTC. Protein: CSARDRGSHEQYF.

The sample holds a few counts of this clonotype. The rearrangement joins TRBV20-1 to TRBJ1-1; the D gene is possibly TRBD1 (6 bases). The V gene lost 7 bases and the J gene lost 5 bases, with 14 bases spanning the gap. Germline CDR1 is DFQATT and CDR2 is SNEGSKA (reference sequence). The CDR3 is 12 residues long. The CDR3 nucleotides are TGCAGTGGGGGGCAGGAGACGACTGAAGCTTTCTTT. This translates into CSGGQETTEAFF.

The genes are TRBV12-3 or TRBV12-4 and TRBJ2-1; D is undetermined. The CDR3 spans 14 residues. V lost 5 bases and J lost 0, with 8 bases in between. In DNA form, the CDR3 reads TGTGCCAGCAGTGGACGTAGCTCCTACAATGAGCAGTTCTTC. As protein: CASSGRSSYNEQFF.

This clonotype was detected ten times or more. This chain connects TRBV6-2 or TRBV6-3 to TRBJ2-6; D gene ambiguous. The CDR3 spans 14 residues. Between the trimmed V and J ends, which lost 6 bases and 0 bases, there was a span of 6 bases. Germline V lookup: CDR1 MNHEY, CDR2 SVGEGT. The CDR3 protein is CASRRVSGANVLTF. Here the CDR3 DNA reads TGTGCCAGCAGACGGGTCTCTGGGGCCAACGTCCTGACTTTC.

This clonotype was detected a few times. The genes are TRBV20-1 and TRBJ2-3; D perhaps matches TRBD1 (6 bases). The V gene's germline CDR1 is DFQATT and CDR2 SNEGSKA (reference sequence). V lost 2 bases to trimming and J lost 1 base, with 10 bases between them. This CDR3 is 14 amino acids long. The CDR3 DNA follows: TGCAGTGCTAGAAGGGACATCGGCACAGATACGCAGTATTTT. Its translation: CSARRDIGTDTQYF.

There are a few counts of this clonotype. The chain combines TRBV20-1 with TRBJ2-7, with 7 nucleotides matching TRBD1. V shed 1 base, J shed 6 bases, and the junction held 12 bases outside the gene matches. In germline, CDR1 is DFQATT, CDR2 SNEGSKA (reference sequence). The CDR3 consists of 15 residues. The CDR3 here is CSARARTGHVTEQYF. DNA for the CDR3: TGCAGTGCTAGAGCCCGGACAGGTCACGTCACCGAGCAGTACTTC.

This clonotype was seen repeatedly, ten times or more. CDR3 nucleotide sequence: TGCAGTGCTAGAGATCAGAGGAAAGAGACCCAGTACTTC. Its protein product is CSARDQRKETQYF. This chain links TRBV20-1 with TRBJ2-5; D is ambiguous. The CDR3 has 13 residues. The germline V gene has CDR1 DFQATT and CDR2 SNEGSKA (reference sequence). V shed 0 bases and J shed 3 bases, with 8 bases lying between them.

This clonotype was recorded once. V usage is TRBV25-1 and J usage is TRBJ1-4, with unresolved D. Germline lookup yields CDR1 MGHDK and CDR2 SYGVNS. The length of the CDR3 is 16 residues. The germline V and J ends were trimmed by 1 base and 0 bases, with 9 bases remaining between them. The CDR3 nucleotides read TGTGCCAGCAGTGAATTCTACGGAACAACTAATGAAAAACTGTTTTTT. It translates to CASSEFYGTTNEKLFF.

The CDR3 nucleotides read TGTGCCAGCAGCTCCGGGACAGGGGTCCTCGGGGCTAATGAAAAACTGTTTTTT. This translates into CASSSGTGVLGANEKLFF. This sequence joins TRBV11-1 and TRBJ1-4; 10 bases line up with TRBD1. CDR1 and CDR2 (germline): SGHAT, FQDESV (reference sequence). V was pared by 4 bases and J by 3 bases, with 11 bases of the junction left unmatched. The CDR3 sequence is 18 residues long.

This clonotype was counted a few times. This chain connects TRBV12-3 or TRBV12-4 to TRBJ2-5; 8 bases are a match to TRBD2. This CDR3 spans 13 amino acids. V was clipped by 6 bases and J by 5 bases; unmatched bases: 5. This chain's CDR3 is CASSAREVETQYF. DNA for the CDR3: TGTGCCAGCAGCGCGCGGGAGGTGGAGACCCAGTACTTC.

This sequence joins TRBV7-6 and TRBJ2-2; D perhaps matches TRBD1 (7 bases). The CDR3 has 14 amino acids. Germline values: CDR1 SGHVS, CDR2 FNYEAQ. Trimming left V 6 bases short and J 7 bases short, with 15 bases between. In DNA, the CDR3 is TGTGCCAGCAGTCAACTCAGGGGGGTCGGGGAGCTGTTTTTT. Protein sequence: CASSQLRGVGELFF.

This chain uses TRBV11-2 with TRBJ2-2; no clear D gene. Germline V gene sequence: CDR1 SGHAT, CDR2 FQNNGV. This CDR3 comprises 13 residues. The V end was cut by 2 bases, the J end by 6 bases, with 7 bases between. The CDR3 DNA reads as TGTGCCAGCAGCTTATCATCGCCCGGGGAGCTGTTTTTT. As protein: CASSLSSPGELFF.